The sequence of this T cell receptor beta chain was determined in a study of T-cell reconstitution after alpha-beta-depleted transplantation in children. The study's findings and limits: By about two months after transplant, alpha-beta T cells reportedly arose from several hundred graft clones that had expanded. A year had passed since transplant, and T-cell counts and diversity by then came mostly from newly produced T cells. Surviving recipient T cells and intrathymic progenitors accounted for some patients' high TCRbeta diversity at day 60.

CDR3 length: 15 residues. With V trimmed by 0 bases and J by 1 base, 2 bases remained unmatched. CDR1 is DFQATT, CDR2 SNEGSKA, per germline (reference sequence). A TCRbeta library incorporating unique molecular identifiers was prepared. TCRdb independently ran MiXCR on the PCR reads; one entry per CDR3 protein. The table lists fewer than 550,000 distinct CDR3 sequences, 11% of them singletons. Comments on this clonotype: The antigen is not known.

V is TRBV20-1 and J is TRBJ2-2; 7 bases agree with TRBD2. The TCR sequence derives from a female patient between 2 and 15 years old who had a stem cell transplant for aplastic anemia, so the T cells may come from the graft donor. Sample: PBMCs, mostly from graft donor cells, taken 180 days after TCRalphabeta/CD19-depleted stem cell transplant. This CDR3 is CSARDRTRNTGELFF. In DNA form, the CDR3 reads TGCAGTGCTAGAGATCGGACTAGGAACACCGGGGAGCTGTTTTTT.